The source of this T cell receptor (beta chain) is a study of blood T cell repertoires in COVID-19. As for the study in general: PBMCs, B-cell-depleted T cells, or T cells provided the cDNA or gDNA that made up the material.

Original processing notes: Nucleated cell counts were estimated from reference gene primer amplification. Repertoires were generated with immunoSEQ multiplex PCR, while TCRdb's copy carries only in-frame clones and drops some. V and J calls plus clone size are reproduced from that table; the DNA served to infer D and trimming. This sample has under 95,000 clones; 80% to 90% occur once, and the top ten carry around 40%. CDR1 is SGHAT and CDR2 is FQDESV in the germline V gene (reference sequence). This CDR3 contains 16 residues. The J segment lost 3 bases and the V segment lost 5 bases, leaving 11 bases of the junction unmatched.

The TCR originated in a human donor in a cohort sampled during active COVID-19. This chain connects TRBV11-1 to TRBJ2-3; 7 bases match TRBD2. Sequencing was performed on peripheral blood. This CDR3 reads CASSPQAAGATDTQYF. The CDR3 region has the DNA TGTGCCAGCAGCCCCCAGGCGGCGGGAGCAACAGATACGCAGTATTTT.